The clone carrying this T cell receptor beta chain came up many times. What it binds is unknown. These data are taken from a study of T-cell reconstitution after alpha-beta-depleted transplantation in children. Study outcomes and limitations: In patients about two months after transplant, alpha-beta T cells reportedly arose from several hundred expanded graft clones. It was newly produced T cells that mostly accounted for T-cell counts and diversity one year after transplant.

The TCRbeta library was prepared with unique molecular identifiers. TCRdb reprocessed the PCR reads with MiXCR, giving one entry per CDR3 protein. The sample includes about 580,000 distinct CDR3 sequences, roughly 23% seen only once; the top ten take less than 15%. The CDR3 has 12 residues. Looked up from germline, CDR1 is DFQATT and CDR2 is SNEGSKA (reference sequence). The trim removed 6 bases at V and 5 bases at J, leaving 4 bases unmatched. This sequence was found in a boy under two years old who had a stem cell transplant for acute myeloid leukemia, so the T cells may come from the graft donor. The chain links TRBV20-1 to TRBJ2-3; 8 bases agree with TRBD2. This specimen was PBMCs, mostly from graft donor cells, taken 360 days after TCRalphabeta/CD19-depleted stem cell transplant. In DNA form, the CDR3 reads TGCAGTGCAATCGGGGGGGGAGATACGCAGTATTTT. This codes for CSAIGGGDTQYF.